This entry features one TCR beta chain sequence. Antigen: not known. The sample is drawn from a study of T-cell memory formation after mild COVID-19. Libraries for TCRalpha and TCRbeta carried sample barcodes and unique molecular identifiers via 5'RACE. TCRdb ran MiXCR on the 5' RACE reads and lists one entry per CDR3 protein. Here the sample spans approximately 260,000 distinct CDR3 sequences, 18% being singletons. General observations from the study: Contracting CD4+ clones lay largely in CM and EM, with CD8+ ones residing in EMRA. Cross-reactive memory apparently joined, as some responding clones appeared in pre-infection memory. From day 15 to 85, contracting clones were balanced between CD4 and CD8, whereas later expanders leaned toward CD4+.

This CDR3 has 14 amino acids. The V end lost 6 bases, the J end lost 4 bases, and 15 bases lay between the germline ends. In germline, CDR1 is LGHNT, CDR2 FRNRAP. The J gene is TRBJ1-1, the V gene TRBV12-5; TRBD1 is a possible D gene (5 bases). The sequenced material came from PBMCs or a T cell subset sorted from them (not recorded which). This receptor was identified in a man younger than 35 who had mild COVID-19 (a few samples of this study predate the infection). Cell type and time point are not known. This CDR3 reads CASGPGGGITEAFF. CDR3 in DNA: TGTGCTAGTGGCCCGGGGGGTGGGATCACTGAAGCTTTCTTT.